This T cell receptor (beta chain) derives from a study of blood T cell repertoires in COVID-19. Study summary: Donors in the United States, Italy and Spain gave samples during acute or convalescent COVID-19. T cells, B-cell-depleted T cells, or PBMCs supplied cDNA or gDNA.

Deletions cut 6 bases from V and 3 bases from J, with 8 bases between. CDR3 size: 12 residues. Germline V gene data show CDR1 as MGHDK and CDR2 as SYGVNS. The authors' processing: Estimation of nucleated cell counts was performed using reference gene primer amplification. Sequenced by immunoSEQ multiplex PCR; TCRdb stores in-frame clones only, minus some. The DNA gave D and trimming, while V, J and clone size come from that table. The sample records 25,000 to 30,000 clones, roughly 90% being singletons. The sample consisted of peripheral blood. This clonotype was obtained from a human donor in a cohort sampled during active COVID-19. The rearrangement links TRBV25-1 to TRBJ1-2; D gene ambiguous. CDR3 residues: CASRDSHYGYTF. The CDR3 coding sequence is TGTGCCAGCAGGGACTCCCACTATGGCTACACCTTC.